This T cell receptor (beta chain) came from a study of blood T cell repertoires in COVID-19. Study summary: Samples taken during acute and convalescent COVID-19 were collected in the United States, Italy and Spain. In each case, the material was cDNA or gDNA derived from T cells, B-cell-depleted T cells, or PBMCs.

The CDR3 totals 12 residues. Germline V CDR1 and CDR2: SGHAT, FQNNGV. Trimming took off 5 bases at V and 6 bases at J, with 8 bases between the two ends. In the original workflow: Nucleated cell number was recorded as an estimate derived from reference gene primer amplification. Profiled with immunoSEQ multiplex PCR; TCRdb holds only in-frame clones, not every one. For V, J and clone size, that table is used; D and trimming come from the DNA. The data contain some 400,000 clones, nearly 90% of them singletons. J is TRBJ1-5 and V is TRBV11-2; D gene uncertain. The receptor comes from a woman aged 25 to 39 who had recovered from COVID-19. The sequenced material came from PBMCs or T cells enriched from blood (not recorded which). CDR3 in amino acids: CASSTSGQPQHF. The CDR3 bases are TGTGCCAGCAGCACGTCCGGTCAGCCCCAGCATTTT. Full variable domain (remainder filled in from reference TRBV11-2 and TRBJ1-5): EAGVAQSPRYKIIEKRQSVAFWCNPISGHATLYWYQQILGQGPKLLIQFQNNGVVDDSQLPKDRFSAERLKGVDSTLKIQPAKLEDSAVYLCASSTSGQPQHFGDGTRLSIL.